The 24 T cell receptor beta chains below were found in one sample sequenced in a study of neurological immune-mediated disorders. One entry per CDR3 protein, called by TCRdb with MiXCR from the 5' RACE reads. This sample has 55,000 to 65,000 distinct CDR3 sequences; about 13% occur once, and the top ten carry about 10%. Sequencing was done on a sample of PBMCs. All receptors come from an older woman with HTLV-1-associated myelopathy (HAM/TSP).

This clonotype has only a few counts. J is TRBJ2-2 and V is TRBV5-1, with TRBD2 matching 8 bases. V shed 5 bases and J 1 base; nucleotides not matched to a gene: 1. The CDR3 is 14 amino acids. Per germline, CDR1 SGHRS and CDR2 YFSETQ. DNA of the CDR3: TGCGCCAGCAGTAGCGGGAAGAACACCGGGGAGCTGTTTTTT. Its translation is CASSSGKNTGELFF.

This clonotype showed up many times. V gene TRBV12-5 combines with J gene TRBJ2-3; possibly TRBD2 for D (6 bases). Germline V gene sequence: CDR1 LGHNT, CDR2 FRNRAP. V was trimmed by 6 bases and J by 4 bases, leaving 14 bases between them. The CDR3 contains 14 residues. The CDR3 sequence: CASGPATGADTQYF. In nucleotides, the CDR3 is TGTGCTAGTGGCCCGGCGACGGGGGCAGATACGCAGTATTTT.

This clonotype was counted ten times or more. The CDR3 DNA follows: TGCGCCAGCAGCCGGACAGCGAATTACAATGAGCAGTTCTTC. It encodes CASSRTANYNEQFF. The gene calls are TRBV5-1 and TRBJ2-1; tentative D call: TRBD1 (6 bases). Trimming stripped 4 bases from V and 4 bases from J, with 12 bases between. This CDR3 spans 14 amino acids. CDR1 is SGHRS, CDR2 YFSETQ, per germline.

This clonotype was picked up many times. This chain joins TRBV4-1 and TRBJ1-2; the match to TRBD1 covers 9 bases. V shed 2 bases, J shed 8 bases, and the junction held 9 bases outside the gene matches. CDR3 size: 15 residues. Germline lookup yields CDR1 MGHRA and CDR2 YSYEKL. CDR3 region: CASSQQGQGIDGYTF. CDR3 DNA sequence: TGCGCCAGCAGCCAACAAGGACAGGGGATCGACGGCTACACCTTC.

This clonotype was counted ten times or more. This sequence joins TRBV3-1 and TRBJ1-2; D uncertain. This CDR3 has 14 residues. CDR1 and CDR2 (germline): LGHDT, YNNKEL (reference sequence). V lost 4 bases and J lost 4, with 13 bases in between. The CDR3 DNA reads TGTGCCAGCAGCCCCTCGACCGAGTTCTATGGCTACACCTTC. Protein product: CASSPSTEFYGYTF.

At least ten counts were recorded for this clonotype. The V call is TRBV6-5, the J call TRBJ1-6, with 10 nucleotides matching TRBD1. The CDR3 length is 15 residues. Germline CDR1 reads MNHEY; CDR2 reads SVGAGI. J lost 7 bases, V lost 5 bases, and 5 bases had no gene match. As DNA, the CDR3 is TGTGCCAGCAGTAGACGGGACAGGGGAAATTCACCCCTCCACTTT. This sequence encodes CASSRRDRGNSPLHF.

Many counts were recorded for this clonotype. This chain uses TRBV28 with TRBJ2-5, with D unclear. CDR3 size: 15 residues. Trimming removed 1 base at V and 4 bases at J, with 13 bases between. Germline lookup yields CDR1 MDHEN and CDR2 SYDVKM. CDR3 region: CASSLSLGVAETQYF. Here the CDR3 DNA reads TGTGCCAGCAGTTTATCCCTGGGCGTGGCAGAGACCCAGTACTTC.

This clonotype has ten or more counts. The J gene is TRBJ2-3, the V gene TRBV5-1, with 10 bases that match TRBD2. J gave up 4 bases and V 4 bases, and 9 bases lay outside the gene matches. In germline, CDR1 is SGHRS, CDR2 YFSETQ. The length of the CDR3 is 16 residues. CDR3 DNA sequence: TGCGCCAGCAGCCCGGGGGCTAGCGGGAGCTCAGATACGCAGTATTTT. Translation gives CASSPGASGSSDTQYF.

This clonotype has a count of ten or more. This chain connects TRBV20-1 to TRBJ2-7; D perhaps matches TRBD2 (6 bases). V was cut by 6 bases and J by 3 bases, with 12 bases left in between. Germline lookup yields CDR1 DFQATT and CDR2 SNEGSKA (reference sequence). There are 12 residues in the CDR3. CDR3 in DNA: TGCAGTGCCACTCCGGGAGACTACGAGCAGTACTTC. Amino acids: CSATPGDYEQYF.

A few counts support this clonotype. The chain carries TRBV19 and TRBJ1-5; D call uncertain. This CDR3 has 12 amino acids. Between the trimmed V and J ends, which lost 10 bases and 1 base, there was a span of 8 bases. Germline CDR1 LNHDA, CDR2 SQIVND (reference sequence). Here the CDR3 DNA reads TGTGCCACCAAGGACAGCAATCAGCCCCAGCATTTT. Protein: CATKDSNQPQHF.

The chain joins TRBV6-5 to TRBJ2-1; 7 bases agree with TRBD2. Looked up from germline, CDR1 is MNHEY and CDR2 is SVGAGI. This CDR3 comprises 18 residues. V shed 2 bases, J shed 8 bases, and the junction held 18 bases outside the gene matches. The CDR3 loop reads CASSYTPPLAAGVYEQFF. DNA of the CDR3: TGTGCCAGCAGTTACACCCCCCCGCTAGCCGCGGGGGTCTATGAGCAGTTCTTC.

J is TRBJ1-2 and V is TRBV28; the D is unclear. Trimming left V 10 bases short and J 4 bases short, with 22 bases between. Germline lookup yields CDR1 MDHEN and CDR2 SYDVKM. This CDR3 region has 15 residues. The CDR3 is CATQNAEGWVYGYTF. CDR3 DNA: TGTGCCACACAGAACGCGGAGGGTTGGGTCTATGGCTACACCTTC.

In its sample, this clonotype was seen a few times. CDR3 loop: CASSYTGTVSGNTIYF. The CDR3 DNA sequence: TGTGCCAGCAGCTACACCGGGACGGTCTCTGGAAACACCATATATTTT. The V call is TRBV7-2, the J call TRBJ1-3; D is perhaps TRBD1 (5 bases). Per the germline V gene, CDR1 is SGHTA and CDR2 is FQGNSA. V dropped 4 bases and J dropped 0 bases, with 13 bases sitting between them. This CDR3 region has 16 residues.

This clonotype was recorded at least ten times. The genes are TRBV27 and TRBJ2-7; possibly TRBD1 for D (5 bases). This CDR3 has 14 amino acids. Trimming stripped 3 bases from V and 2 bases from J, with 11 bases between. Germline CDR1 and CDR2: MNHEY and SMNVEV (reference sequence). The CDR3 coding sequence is TGTGCCAGCAGTTTTACTGACAGCACCTACGAGCAGTACTTC. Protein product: CASSFTDSTYEQYF.

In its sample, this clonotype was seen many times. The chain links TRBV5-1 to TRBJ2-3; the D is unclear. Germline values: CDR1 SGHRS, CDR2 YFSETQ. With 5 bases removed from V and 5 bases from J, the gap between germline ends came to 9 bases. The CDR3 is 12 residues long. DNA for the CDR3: TGCGCCAGCAGTCCTACCCAAGATACGCAGTATTTT. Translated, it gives CASSPTQDTQYF.

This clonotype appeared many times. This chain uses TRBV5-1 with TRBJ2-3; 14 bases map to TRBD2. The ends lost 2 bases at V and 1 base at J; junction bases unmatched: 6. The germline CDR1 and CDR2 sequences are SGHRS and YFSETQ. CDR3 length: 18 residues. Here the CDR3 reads CASSFPGLAGAGTDTQYF. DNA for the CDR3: TGCGCCAGCAGCTTCCCGGGACTAGCGGGAGCCGGCACAGATACGCAGTATTTT. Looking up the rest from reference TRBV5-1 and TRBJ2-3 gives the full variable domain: KAGVTQTPRYLIKTRGQQVTLSCSPISGHRSVSWYQQTPGQGLQFLFEYFSETQRNKGNFPGRFSGRQFSNSRSEMNVSTLELGDSALYLCASSFPGLAGAGTDTQYFGPGTRLTVL.

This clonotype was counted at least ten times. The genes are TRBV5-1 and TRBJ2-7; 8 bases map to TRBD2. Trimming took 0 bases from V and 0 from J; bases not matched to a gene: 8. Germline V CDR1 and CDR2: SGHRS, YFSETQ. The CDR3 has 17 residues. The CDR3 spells CASSLAYTSGVSYEQYF. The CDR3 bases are TGCGCCAGCAGCTTGGCCTATACTAGCGGAGTCTCCTACGAGCAGTACTTC.

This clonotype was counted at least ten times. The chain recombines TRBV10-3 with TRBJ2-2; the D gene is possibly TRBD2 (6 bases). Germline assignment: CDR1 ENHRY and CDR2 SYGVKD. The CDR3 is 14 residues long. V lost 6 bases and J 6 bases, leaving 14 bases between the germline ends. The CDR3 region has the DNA TGTGCCATCAGCCCAAGCGCGGGGTCCGGGGAGCTGTTTTTT. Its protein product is CAISPSAGSGELFF.

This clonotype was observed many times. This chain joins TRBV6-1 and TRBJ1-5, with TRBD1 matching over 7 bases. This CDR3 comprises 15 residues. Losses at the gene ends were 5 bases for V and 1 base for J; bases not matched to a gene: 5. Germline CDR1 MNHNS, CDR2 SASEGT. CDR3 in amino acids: CASSTQTGSNQPQHF. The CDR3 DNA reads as TGTGCCAGCAGTACACAGACAGGGAGCAATCAGCCCCAGCATTTT.

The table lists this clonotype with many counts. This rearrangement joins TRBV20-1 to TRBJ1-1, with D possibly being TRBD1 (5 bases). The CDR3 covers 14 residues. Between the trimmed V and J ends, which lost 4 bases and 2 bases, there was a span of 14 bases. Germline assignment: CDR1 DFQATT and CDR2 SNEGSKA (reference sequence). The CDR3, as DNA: TGCAGTGCTAAAGATAGTGGGGGAAACACTGAAGCTTTCTTT. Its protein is CSAKDSGGNTEAFF.

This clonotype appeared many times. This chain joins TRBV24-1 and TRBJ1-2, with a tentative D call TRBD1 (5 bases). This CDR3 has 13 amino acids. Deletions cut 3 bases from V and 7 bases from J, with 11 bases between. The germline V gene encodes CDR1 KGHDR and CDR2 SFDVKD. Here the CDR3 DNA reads TGTGCCACCAGTGATCGTTCAGGGTCTGGCTACACCTTC. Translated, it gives CATSDRSGSGYTF.

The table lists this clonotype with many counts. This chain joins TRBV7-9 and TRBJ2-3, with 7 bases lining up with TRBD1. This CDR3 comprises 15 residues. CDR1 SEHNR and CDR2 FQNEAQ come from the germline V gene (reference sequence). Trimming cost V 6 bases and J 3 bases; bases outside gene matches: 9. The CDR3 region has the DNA TGTGCCAGCAGTCGGGACAGCGGAATAACAGATACGCAGTATTTT. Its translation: CASSRDSGITDTQYF.

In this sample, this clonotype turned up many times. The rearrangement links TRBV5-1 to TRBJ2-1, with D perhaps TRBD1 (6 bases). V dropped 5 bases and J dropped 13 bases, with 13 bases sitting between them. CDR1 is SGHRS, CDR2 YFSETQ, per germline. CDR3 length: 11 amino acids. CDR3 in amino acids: CASREQGPQFF. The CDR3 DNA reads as TGCGCCAGCAGAGAACAGGGCCCCCAGTTCTTC.

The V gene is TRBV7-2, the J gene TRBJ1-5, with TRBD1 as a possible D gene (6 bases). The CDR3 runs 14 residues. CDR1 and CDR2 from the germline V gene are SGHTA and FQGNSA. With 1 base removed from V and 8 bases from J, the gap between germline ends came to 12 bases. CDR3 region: CASSLERGFKPQHF. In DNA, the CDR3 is TGTGCCAGCAGCTTAGAGAGGGGGTTCAAGCCCCAGCATTTT.